This entry lists 31 T cell receptor beta chains sequenced from one sample in a study of control samples from healthy donors and cancer patients (dated by TCRdb to the early 2020s). The library came from the immunoSEQ multiplex PCR assay. Not all clones reach the TCRdb copy of this immuneACCESS table, which keeps in-frame sequences only. Checked studies attribute under half of the gap to unresolved V genes and leave the rest unexplained. Across this sample there are 150,000 to 200,000 clones, with 91% seen only once. The top ten hold more than 1.3% of the sample. The sequenced material came from blood. Receptor source: a woman in her thirties in good health.

For this clone: With a much larger clone just one base away, this may be a read error. The CDR3 is CASSDSSNQPQHF. The CDR3 nucleotides are TGTGCCAGCAGCGACAGTAGCAATCAGCCCCAGCATTTT. The chain employs TRBV7-2 and TRBJ1-5, with D tentatively TRBD1 (5 bases). The V gene's germline CDR1 is SGHTA and CDR2 FQGNSA. The V and J ends lost 5 bases and 0 bases respectively, with 5 bases between them. The CDR3 is 13 residues long.

In this sample, this clone turned up once. The CDR3 reads CASSLDSGVETQYF. As DNA, the CDR3 is TGCGCCAGCAGCTTGGATAGCGGGGTAGAGACCCAGTACTTC. This chain uses TRBV5-1 with TRBJ2-5; 8 nucleotides line up with TRBD2. V dropped 0 bases and J dropped 4; count of bases not matched to a gene: 2. There are 14 residues in the CDR3. CDR1 and CDR2 from the germline V gene are SGHRS and YFSETQ.

The J gene is TRBJ2-3, the V gene TRBV4-2; 13 bases map to TRBD2. Germline V gene lookup returns CDR1 LGHNA and CDR2 YNFKEQ. J lost 3 bases, V lost 3 bases, and 0 bases had no gene match. The CDR3 runs to 15 residues. The CDR3 nucleotides read TGTGCCAGCAGCCAGGGACTAGCGGGGACAGATACGCAGTATTTT. Protein product: CASSQGLAGTDTQYF.

This clone was observed a single time. The chain carries TRBV19 and TRBJ2-3; TRBD1 or TRBD2 may be the D gene (6 bases each). Germline V gene lookup returns CDR1 LNHDA and CDR2 SQIVND (reference sequence). Trimming pared 1 base from V and 5 bases from J, leaving 10 bases between. This CDR3 has 14 amino acids. CDR3: CASSIAGAGDTQYF. The DNA of the CDR3 is TGTGCCAGTAGTATAGCGGGGGCGGGAGATACGCAGTATTTT.

The V call is TRBV6-5, the J call TRBJ2-2; 9 bases fit TRBD1. The junction had 6 bases not matched to a gene; V was cut back by 7 bases and J by 3 bases. Germline CDR1 is MNHEY and CDR2 is SVGAGI. This CDR3 has 15 residues. The CDR3 DNA reads TGTGCCAGCAATAACAGGGGGCCGGACACCGGGGAGCTGTTTTTT. This sequence encodes CASNNRGPDTGELFF.

This clone was detected once. The chain couples TRBV6-1 to TRBJ1-3; D uncertain. CDR3 length: 15 amino acids. V shed 1 base and J shed 0 bases, with 7 bases lying between them. Germline lookup yields CDR1 MNHNS and CDR2 SASEGT. The CDR3 bases are TGTGCCAGCAGTGAAGTACAGAGCTCTGGAAACACCATATATTTT. Amino acids: CASSEVQSSGNTIYF.

CDR3: CASSESGKAEAFF. CDR3 DNA: TGTGCCAGCAGTGAATCGGGGAAGGCTGAAGCTTTCTTT. The chain employs TRBV6-1 and TRBJ1-1; unclear D gene. The length of the CDR3 is 13 residues. V lost 2 bases, J lost 6 bases, and 10 bases lay in between. Germline V gene lookup returns CDR1 MNHNS and CDR2 SASEGT.

This clone came up once. V usage is TRBV27 and J usage is TRBJ1-4; D is ambiguous. The CDR3 loop spans 14 amino acids. CDR1 and CDR2 (germline): MNHEY, SMNVEV (reference sequence). Trimming removed 3 bases from V and 4 bases from J, with 9 bases in between. CDR3 in amino acids: CASSLGWGNEKLFF. The CDR3 DNA sequence: TGTGCCAGCAGTTTGGGTTGGGGTAATGAAAAACTGTTTTTT. Together with reference TRBV27 and TRBJ1-4, the CDR3 gives the full variable domain: EAQVTQNPRYLITVTGKKLTVTCSQNMNHEYMSWYRQDPGLGLRQIYYSMNVEVTDKGDVPEGYKVSRKEKRNFPLILESPSPNQTSLYFCASSLGWGNEKLFFGSGTQLSVL.

The CDR3 bases are TGTGCCAGCAGCCAGGGTACAGGGGGCGCGTATGGCTACACCTTC. Residues: CASSQGTGGAYGYTF. The chain joins TRBV3-1 (or the pseudogene TRBV3-2) to TRBJ1-2, with 9 bases that match TRBD1. Unmatched junction bases numbered 7, after V lost 3 bases and J lost 5 bases. The CDR3 totals 15 residues. Germline V gives CDR1 LGHDT, CDR2 YNNKEL (reference sequence).

V and J are TRBV4-1 and TRBJ1-5, with D uncertain. The CDR3 runs 14 residues. Germline-derived CDR1 and CDR2 are MGHRA and YSYEKL. The germline V and J ends were trimmed by 3 bases and 3 bases, with 9 bases remaining between them. The CDR3 DNA reads TGCGCCAGCAGCCACCTTGGGCTCAATCAGCCCCAGCATTTT. This sequence encodes CASSHLGLNQPQHF.

CDR3 amino acids: CASSQAQGQSYEQYF. CDR3 coding DNA: TGCGCCAGCAGCCAAGCCCAGGGACAGAGCTACGAGCAGTACTTC. The V call is TRBV4-1, the J call TRBJ2-7; TRBD1 aligns across 7 bases. V was pared by 1 base and J by 3 bases, with 6 bases of the junction left unmatched. The CDR3 covers 15 residues. Germline CDR1 MGHRA, CDR2 YSYEKL.

The chain couples TRBV6-5 to TRBJ1-3; 10 bases are a match to TRBD1. Germline V gene data show CDR1 as MNHEY and CDR2 as SVGAGI. J was trimmed by 5 bases and V by 6 bases; bases with no gene match: 1. The CDR3 has 13 residues. The CDR3 is CASRGQGRNTIYF. CDR3 bases: TGTGCCAGCAGGGGACAGGGGCGAAACACCATATATTTT.

V is TRBV27 and J is TRBJ2-3; 8 nucleotides match TRBD2. Germline CDR1 MNHEY, CDR2 SMNVEV (reference sequence). This CDR3 comprises 16 residues. V lost 2 bases to trimming and J lost 0 bases; unmatched junction nucleotides: 4. The CDR3 bases are TGTGCCAGCAGTTTAGCGCCTAGCGGGAGCACAGATACGCAGTATTTT. It specifies CASSLAPSGSTDTQYF.

The gene calls are TRBV7-9 and TRBJ1-3, with D unresolved. Germline lookup yields CDR1 SEHNR and CDR2 FQNEAQ (reference sequence). V was pared by 1 base and J by 2 bases, with 9 bases between. The CDR3 spans 15 residues. The CDR3 DNA sequence: TGTGCCAGCAGCTTAGGTTCAGGTCCTGGAAACACCATATATTTT. The encoded protein is CASSLGSGPGNTIYF.

The chain links TRBV27 to TRBJ2-5; TRBD1 matches 11 bases. Looked up from germline, CDR1 is MNHEY and CDR2 is SMNVEV (reference sequence). The CDR3 extends over 14 amino acids. The trim removed 4 bases at V and 5 bases at J, leaving 3 bases unmatched. The CDR3 is CASSSGTGGETQYF. CDR3 coding DNA: TGTGCCAGCAGTTCCGGGACAGGGGGGGAGACCCAGTACTTC.

The gene calls are TRBV29-1 and TRBJ2-7; 10 bases map to TRBD2. The trim removed 5 bases at V and 7 bases at J, leaving 8 bases unmatched. CDR3 length equals 13 residues. Germline V lookup: CDR1 SQVTM, CDR2 ANQGSEA. CDR3 sequence reads: CSVSGRAVGEQYF. The CDR3 DNA reads TGCAGCGTTAGCGGGAGGGCGGTCGGGGAGCAGTACTTC.

The V and J genes are TRBV25-1 and TRBJ1-1; unclear D gene. Germline V gene sequence: CDR1 MGHDK, CDR2 SYGVNS. The CDR3 runs to 13 residues. V shed 4 bases and J shed 1 base, with 7 bases lying between them. This CDR3 is CASSGEGNTEAFF. Here the CDR3 DNA reads TGTGCCAGCAGTGGGGAGGGGAACACTGAAGCTTTCTTT.

The chain carries TRBV3-1 (or the pseudogene TRBV3-2) and TRBJ2-5, with 11 bases that match TRBD2. Germline V CDR1 and CDR2: LGHDT, YNNKEL (reference sequence). V dropped 8 bases and J dropped 2; count of bases not matched to a gene: 4. CDR3 length: 14 amino acids. The CDR3 region is CASCTSGGQETQYF. For the CDR3, the DNA is TGTGCCAGCTGTACTAGCGGGGGACAAGAGACCCAGTACTTC.

The V gene is TRBV27, the J gene TRBJ2-1, with 10 bases fitting TRBD2. With 5 bases clipped from V and 8 bases from J, the junction kept 6 bases outside the gene matches. Germline V gene data show CDR1 as MNHEY and CDR2 as SMNVEV (reference sequence). CDR3 length: 14 residues. The CDR3 is CASSNPGLAYEQFF. The CDR3 nucleotides read TGTGCCAGCAGTAACCCGGGACTAGCGTATGAGCAGTTCTTC.

The J gene is TRBJ2-2, the V gene TRBV10-1; no firm D call. Trimming cost V 0 bases and J 3 bases, with 8 bases left between them. This CDR3 contains 15 residues. Germline V gene data show CDR1 as WNHNN and CDR2 as SYGVQD (reference sequence). DNA of the CDR3: TGCGCCAGCAGTGAGTCAGGGATGGACACCGGGGAGCTGTTTTTT. Protein sequence: CASSESGMDTGELFF.

The rearrangement joins TRBV5-8 to TRBJ2-7; D is possibly TRBD1 or TRBD2 (6 bases each). V was cut by 0 bases and J by 1 base, with 11 bases left in between. The CDR3 is made up of 15 amino acids. Germline-derived CDR1 and CDR2 are SGHTS and YDEGEE. The DNA of the CDR3 is TGTGCCAGCAGCTTGGGGAGGGGGATTTCCTACGAGCAGTACTTC. Translated: CASSLGRGISYEQYF.

The rearrangement links TRBV6-5 to TRBJ2-1; 10 bases line up with TRBD2. Germline V gene sequence: CDR1 MNHEY, CDR2 SVGAGI. Germline trimming cut 0 bases from V and 8 bases from J; bases unmatched to any gene: 4. The CDR3 has 15 amino acids. The CDR3 here is CASSYSSSGSHEQFF. As DNA, the CDR3 is TGTGCCAGCAGTTACTCGTCTAGCGGGAGCCATGAGCAGTTCTTC.

This chain links TRBV18 with TRBJ2-5; the D gene could be TRBD1 or TRBD2 (5 bases each). V was clipped by 0 bases and J by 5 bases, with 7 bases between them. The CDR3 runs 13 residues. Per the germline V gene, CDR1 is KGHSH and CDR2 is LQKENI. The chain's CDR3 is CASSPPGDETQYF. The DNA of the CDR3 is TGTGCCAGCTCACCACCAGGGGACGAGACCCAGTACTTC.

This clone was seen just once. The V gene is TRBV18, the J gene TRBJ2-2; 7 bases line up with TRBD2. The CDR3 extends over 15 amino acids. Germline V lookup: CDR1 KGHSH, CDR2 LQKENI. V lost 6 bases and J lost 2; bases outside the gene matches: 6. CDR3 in DNA: TGTGCCAGCTCCTATCTAGCGGAAAACACCGGGGAGCTGTTTTTT. Its protein product is CASSYLAENTGELFF.

This chain links TRBV6-2 or TRBV6-3 with TRBJ1-6; D perhaps matches TRBD1 (6 bases). Trimming removed 6 bases from V and 8 bases from J, with 14 bases in between. Germline V gives CDR1 MNHEY, CDR2 SVGEGT. The CDR3 runs 14 residues. The CDR3 DNA follows: TGTGCCAGCAGCCCGGGACACCCCTATTCACCCCTCCACTTT. Its protein product is CASSPGHPYSPLHF.

In DNA, the CDR3 is TGTGCCTCCTACCGAACGGACACAGATACGCAGTATTTT. Its protein product is CASYRTDTDTQYF. The chain couples TRBV30 to TRBJ2-3; no firm D call. CDR1 is GTSNPN and CDR2 is SVGIG in the germline V gene (reference sequence). V dropped 7 bases and J dropped 2 bases, with 13 bases sitting between them. The CDR3 is 13 residues long.

V gene TRBV11-2 combines with J gene TRBJ1-3; D is undetermined. The CDR3 is made up of 15 amino acids. Trimming took 5 bases from V and 0 from J, leaving 11 bases between them. The germline V gene encodes CDR1 SGHAT and CDR2 FQNNGV. The CDR3 reads CASSPQLNSGNTIYF. CDR3 bases: TGTGCCAGCAGCCCCCAACTGAACTCTGGAAACACCATATATTTT.

The chain recombines TRBV28 with TRBJ1-1; unclear D gene. The CDR3 totals 12 residues. V lost 5 bases and J 1 base, leaving 5 bases between the germline ends. Per the germline V gene, CDR1 is MDHEN and CDR2 is SYDVKM. CDR3 protein: CASSRSNTEAFF. The CDR3 DNA is TGTGCCAGCAGTCGATCGAACACTGAAGCTTTCTTT.

The genes are TRBV13 and TRBJ2-5; D gene ambiguous. Germline V gene sequence: CDR1 PRHDT, CDR2 FYEKMQ (reference sequence). V lost 2 bases and J lost 5, with 3 bases in between. The length of the CDR3 is 11 residues. CDR3 loop: CASSLLETQYF. For the CDR3, the DNA is TGTGCCAGCAGCTTATTGGAGACCCAGTACTTC.

The CDR3 region is CASSYSTGVGGYTF. CDR3 DNA: TGTGCCAGCAGTTACTCGACAGGGGTAGGAGGCTACACCTTC. The chain couples TRBV6-6 to TRBJ1-2; 8 bases map to TRBD1. J lost 8 bases, V lost 0 bases, and 5 bases had no gene match. This CDR3 has 14 residues. Germline V lookup: CDR1 MNHNY, CDR2 SVGAGI (reference sequence).

This chain links TRBV11-2 with TRBJ1-2; possible D gene TRBD1, 6 bases. V was cut by 2 bases and J by 8 bases, with 12 bases left in between. Germline V gene sequence: CDR1 SGHAT, CDR2 FQNNGV. The CDR3 has 13 amino acids. The CDR3 sequence: CASSLWRGRGYTF. The CDR3 DNA is TGTGCCAGCAGCTTATGGAGGGGGAGGGGCTACACCTTC.